One and the same sample provided the 8 T cell receptor beta chains below, sequenced in a study of T cells in Graves' hyperthyroidism and ophthalmopathy. The source material, RNA transcripts, was used to amplify TCR beta CDR3 regions. HTBI primers were employed in a first-round RT-PCR of the TCR CDR3. TCRdb reprocessed the multiplex PCR reads via MiXCR and lists one record per CDR3 protein. The sample records a few hundred thousand distinct CDR3 sequences, around 14% being singletons. Sequences were obtained from blood. The origin of the receptors is a young woman with Graves' hyperthyroidism.

This clonotype was seen a few times. V is TRBV9 and J is TRBJ2-1; 9 nucleotides line up with TRBD1. Unmatched junction bases numbered 7, after V lost 0 bases and J lost 3 bases. CDR1 and CDR2 from the germline V gene are SGDLS and YYNGEE. The CDR3 extends over 17 amino acids. The CDR3 protein is CASSVGGTGFGYNEQFF. CDR3 nucleotide sequence: TGTGCCAGCAGCGTAGGGGGGACAGGGTTTGGCTACAATGAGCAGTTCTTC.

CDR3 region: CASKQGEGGNEQFF. In DNA form, the CDR3 reads TGTGCCAGCAAACAGGGGGAGGGCGGCAATGAGCAGTTCTTC. This chain links TRBV7-2 with TRBJ2-1; D possibly corresponds to TRBD1 (8 bases). This CDR3 is built from 14 residues. Germline V gene lookup returns CDR1 SGHTA and CDR2 FQGNSA. V was pared by 7 bases and J by 6 bases, with 16 bases between.

This clonotype was counted many times. The chain carries TRBV12-3 or TRBV12-4 and TRBJ2-7; 9 bases map to TRBD2. V was pared by 7 bases and J by 0 bases, with 7 bases of the junction left unmatched. This CDR3 comprises 15 residues. The CDR3 DNA reads as TGTGCCAGCATAAACACTAGCGGGCCCTCCTACGAGCAGTACTTC. Amino acids: CASINTSGPSYEQYF.

This clonotype appeared many times. CDR3 in DNA: TGTGCCAGCAGTACGGGACGCGGCTGGGGCACTGAAGCTTTCTTT. The encoded protein is CASSTGRGWGTEAFF. This chain links TRBV2 with TRBJ1-1; D is possibly TRBD1 (5 bases). The V end was cut by 5 bases, the J end by 4 bases, with 17 bases between. This CDR3 spans 15 amino acids. CDR1 is SNHLY, CDR2 FYNNEI, per germline.

This clonotype was counted a few times. This rearrangement joins TRBV27 to TRBJ2-3, with 10 bases identical to TRBD1. Germline assignment: CDR1 MNHEY and CDR2 SMNVEV (reference sequence). V was clipped by 5 bases and J by 2 bases; unmatched bases: 22. The length of the CDR3 is 21 residues. The CDR3 bases are TGTGCCAGCAGTCAGGGACAGGGGACTCCCCTCATTCTTTCCAACACAGATACGCAGTATTTT. Protein: CASSQGQGTPLILSNTDTQYF.

V and J are TRBV30 and TRBJ2-6, with D possibly being TRBD1 (6 bases). This CDR3 comprises 15 residues. Trimming cost V 3 bases and J 4 bases, with 13 bases left between them. Germline V gene lookup returns CDR1 GTSNPN and CDR2 SVGIG (reference sequence). CDR3 sequence reads: CAWSATGYGANVLTF. The CDR3 DNA is TGTGCCTGGAGCGCCACAGGGTACGGGGCCAACGTCCTGACTTTC. The whole variable domain, remainder taken from reference TRBV30 and TRBJ2-6, is SQTIHQWPATLVQPVGSPLSLECTVEGTSNPNLYWYRQAAGRGLQLLFYSVGIGQISSEVPQNLSASRPQDRQFILSSKKLLLSDSGFYLCAWSATGYGANVLTFGAGSRLTVL.

A word on this clonotype: A much larger clone lies a single base off, so this may be a read error. J is TRBJ2-1 and V is TRBV24-1, with D possibly called TRBD1 or TRBD2 (5 bases each). TRBJ2-7 matches the DNA end more closely, so the J call is doubtful. Germline CDR1 reads KGHDR; CDR2 reads SFDVKD. The CDR3 is 15 amino acids. The CDR3 protein is CATPWKARESNEQYF. DNA for the CDR3: TGTGCCACGCCCTGGAAGGCCAGGGAGTCCAATGAGCAGTACTTC.

The rearrangement uses TRBV27 and TRBJ2-2; a possible D gene is TRBD2 (6 bases). Germline V gene sequence: CDR1 MNHEY, CDR2 SMNVEV (reference sequence). V gave up 1 base and J gave up 1 base, with 10 bases separating them. CDR3 length equals 16 residues. CDR3 in DNA: TGTGCCAGCAGTTTATTCGGGACTGAGAACACCGGGGAGCTGTTTTTT. Its protein product is CASSLFGTENTGELFF.